Below are 28 T cell receptor beta chains sequenced from a single sample in a study of T cell responses to AZD1222 COVID-19 vaccine. The method was immunoSEQ multiplex PCR; TCRdb's version includes in-frame clones alone and lacks a portion of them. Of around 120,000 clones in the sample, 85% to 90% were seen once. The source material was peripheral blood, sampled on day 0 of AZD1222 vaccination. Receptors originate from an adult in good health.

DNA of the CDR3: TGCGCCAGCAGCTTGGTCTGGCGGGACAGAGGAAAAACTGAAGCTTTCTTT. This codes for CASSLVWRDRGKTEAFF. V gene TRBV5-1 combines with J gene TRBJ1-1; TRBD1 aligns across 7 bases. Germline V lookup: CDR1 SGHRS, CDR2 YFSETQ. The CDR3 sequence is 17 residues long. V lost 0 bases, J lost 5 bases, and 13 bases stayed unmatched.

This sequence joins TRBV4-2 and TRBJ2-4; 12 nucleotides match TRBD2. CDR1 and CDR2 from the germline V gene are LGHNA and YNFKEQ. This CDR3 region has 20 residues. With V trimmed by 2 bases and J by 5 bases, 16 bases remained unmatched. CDR3 loop: CASSQSATSGGRGLENIQYF. As DNA, the CDR3 is TGTGCCAGCAGCCAATCGGCGACTAGCGGGGGCCGGGGTCTCGAAAACATTCAGTACTTC.

The chain combines TRBV4-3 with TRBJ2-3; the match to TRBD2 covers 9 bases. V trimming: 4 bases; J trimming: 4 bases; junction bases outside the gene matches: 9. The CDR3 consists of 16 residues. Per germline, CDR1 LGHNA and CDR2 YSLEER. The CDR3 spells CASSPSLAGRADTQYF. The CDR3 DNA reads TGCGCCAGCAGCCCCTCCCTAGCGGGAAGGGCAGATACGCAGTATTTT.

This clone has a single count. CDR3 protein: CASSLMGTNTEAFF. Written as DNA, the CDR3 is TGTGCCAGCAGCCTGATGGGGACCAACACTGAAGCTTTCTTT. This chain links TRBV14 with TRBJ1-1; tentative D call: TRBD1 (5 bases). The germline V gene encodes CDR1 SGHDN and CDR2 FVKESK. The V end lost 4 bases, the J end lost 2 bases, and 11 bases lay between the germline ends. The CDR3 loop spans 14 amino acids.

The chain joins TRBV11-3 to TRBJ1-1; D unresolved. CDR1 and CDR2 (germline): SGHNT, YENEEA. Trimming removed 1 base at V and 5 bases at J, with 8 bases between. The CDR3 is 13 amino acids. CDR3 DNA: TGTGCCAGCAGCTTAGGCGTGTGGACTGAAGCTTTCTTT. Residues: CASSLGVWTEAFF.

The chain recombines TRBV2 with TRBJ1-2, with 9 bases that match TRBD1. The trim removed 3 bases at V and 8 bases at J, leaving 13 bases unmatched. CDR3 size: 16 residues. Germline V gene lookup returns CDR1 SNHLY and CDR2 FYNNEI. CDR3 protein: CASSDPESGTGQGYTF. CDR3 DNA: TGTGCCAGCAGTGACCCAGAATCGGGGACAGGGCAAGGCTACACCTTC.

This chain joins TRBV4-3 and TRBJ1-1; D uncertain. V shed 4 bases and J shed 2 bases, with 14 bases lying between them. Germline CDR1 and CDR2: LGHNA and YSLEER. The CDR3 has 15 amino acids. The CDR3 DNA reads as TGCGCCAGCAGCCCCGACCGGACGAGAAACACTGAAGCTTTCTTT. Its translation: CASSPDRTRNTEAFF.

The J gene is TRBJ2-3, the V gene TRBV30; 7 bases map to TRBD2. Germline CDR1 and CDR2: GTSNPN and SVGIG (reference sequence). This CDR3 region has 15 residues. V lost 3 bases to trimming and J lost 6 bases; unmatched junction nucleotides: 12. Written as DNA, the CDR3 is TGTGCCTGGAGCCATGCTAGCGGCCTAGCGGATACGCAGTATTTT. Translating gives CAWSHASGLADTQYF.

The J gene is TRBJ1-2, the V gene TRBV5-1; 7 nucleotides align to TRBD1. The V gene end was trimmed by 4 bases and the J gene end by 6 bases; junction bases not matched to a gene: 12. The CDR3 spans 15 residues. Germline CDR1 is SGHRS and CDR2 is YFSETQ. The CDR3 reads CASSGLRGRGDGYTF. CDR3 sequence (DNA): TGCGCCAGCAGCGGATTAAGGGGGCGCGGGGATGGCTACACCTTC. Drawing the rest from reference TRBV5-1 and TRBJ1-2, the complete variable domain is KAGVTQTPRYLIKTRGQQVTLSCSPISGHRSVSWYQQTPGQGLQFLFEYFSETQRNKGNFPGRFSGRQFSNSRSEMNVSTLELGDSALYLCASSGLRGRGDGYTFGSGTRLTVV.

This chain connects TRBV7-9 to TRBJ2-7; TRBD1 agrees at 8 bases. The CDR3 is 15 amino acids. The V gene's germline CDR1 is SEHNR and CDR2 FQNEAQ (reference sequence). J gave up 8 bases and V 5 bases, and 14 bases lay outside the gene matches. In nucleotides, the CDR3 is TGTGCCAGCAGCACTCGCGGGACAGGACCTACGCAGCAGTACTTC. It translates to CASSTRGTGPTQQYF.

The rearrangement links TRBV20-1 to TRBJ1-2, with unresolved D. V was pared by 3 bases and J by 0 bases, with 11 bases between. CDR3 size: 14 residues. Germline CDR1 reads DFQATT; CDR2 reads SNEGSKA (reference sequence). The CDR3 is CSASSGDTNYGYTF. In nucleotides, the CDR3 is TGCAGTGCTAGTAGCGGAGATACTAACTATGGCTACACCTTC.

The gene calls are TRBV28 and TRBJ2-7; a weak D match, TRBD2 (6 bases). Germline V gene lookup returns CDR1 MDHEN and CDR2 SYDVKM. This CDR3 contains 12 residues. Between the trimmed V and J ends, which lost 7 bases and 4 bases, there was a span of 11 bases. The CDR3 coding sequence is TGTGCCAGCACCGCGGGGAGGTACGAGCAGTACTTC. Translated: CASTAGRYEQYF.

This chain connects TRBV5-1 to TRBJ2-1, with 7 bases that match TRBD2. The CDR3 is made up of 14 amino acids. With 0 bases clipped from V and 7 bases from J, the junction kept 4 bases outside the gene matches. Germline CDR1 and CDR2: SGHRS and YFSETQ. CDR3 nucleotides: TGCGCCAGCAGCTTGGACATGGGAGGGAATGAGCAGTTCTTC. Amino acid sequence: CASSLDMGGNEQFF. Supplemented by reference TRBV5-1 and TRBJ2-1, the full variable domain reads KAGVTQTPRYLIKTRGQQVTLSCSPISGHRSVSWYQQTPGQGLQFLFEYFSETQRNKGNFPGRFSGRQFSNSRSEMNVSTLELGDSALYLCASSLDMGGNEQFFGPGTRLTVL.

V usage is TRBV3-1 (or the pseudogene TRBV3-2) and J usage is TRBJ1-3, with 7 bases identical to TRBD1. The CDR3 is made up of 15 amino acids. In germline, CDR1 is LGHDT, CDR2 YNNKEL (reference sequence). The trim removed 4 bases at V and 0 bases at J, leaving 3 bases unmatched. The CDR3 DNA is TGTGCCAGCAGCCCGGACAGGAGCTCTGGAAACACCATATATTTT. It specifies CASSPDRSSGNTIYF.

The chain employs TRBV6-2 or TRBV6-3 and TRBJ1-4; D is ambiguous. Germline values: CDR1 MNHEY, CDR2 SVGEGT. With 4 bases removed from V and 4 bases from J, the gap between germline ends came to 16 bases. This CDR3 spans 16 amino acids. The CDR3 region is CASSSPRAVLNEKLFF. The CDR3 coding sequence is TGTGCCAGCAGTTCCCCTCGAGCAGTTCTTAATGAAAAACTGTTTTTT.

The chain carries TRBV2 and TRBJ2-1, with D unresolved. The CDR3 extends over 14 amino acids. Germline V gene data show CDR1 as SNHLY and CDR2 as FYNNEI. Trimming pared 1 base from V and 7 bases from J, leaving 11 bases between. As DNA, the CDR3 is TGTGCCAGCAGTGAAGGCGTAGTGGGTAATGAGCAGTTCTTC. Amino acid sequence: CASSEGVVGNEQFF. The full variable domain, rest sourced from reference TRBV2 and TRBJ2-1, is EPEVTQTPSHQVTQMGQEVILRCVPISNHLYFYWYRQILGQKVEFLVSFYNNEISEKSEIFDDQFSVERPDGSNFTLKIRSTKLEDSAMYFCASSEGVVGNEQFFGPGTRLTVL.

The gene calls are TRBV20-1 and TRBJ1-1; 7 bases fit TRBD1. Germline V gene sequence: CDR1 DFQATT, CDR2 SNEGSKA (reference sequence). V was clipped by 6 bases and J by 8 bases; unmatched bases: 6. CDR3 length: 11 residues. The CDR3 sequence: CSARGISEAFF. The CDR3 coding sequence is TGCAGTGCCAGGGGGATATCCGAAGCTTTCTTT.

This chain links TRBV5-4 with TRBJ1-4, with a possible D match to TRBD1 (5 bases). The CDR3 has 13 residues. CDR1 is SGHNT and CDR2 is YYREEE in the germline V gene (reference sequence). The V end was cut by 1 base, the J end by 8 bases, with 9 bases between. The CDR3 protein is CASSLWGKEKLFF. For the CDR3, the DNA is TGTGCCAGCAGCTTGTGGGGGAAAGAAAAACTGTTTTTT. Based on the CDR3 plus reference TRBV5-4 and TRBJ1-4, the full variable domain is ETGVTQSPTHLIKTRGQQVTLRCSSQSGHNTVSWYQQALGQGPQFIFQYYREEENGRGNFPPRFSGLQFPNYSSELNVNALELDDSALYLCASSLWGKEKLFFGSGTQLSVL.

As regards this clone: At the DNA level, this CDR3 is encoded by other sequences in the same sample as well. This chain uses TRBV5-1 with TRBJ2-6; D is unresolved. This CDR3 contains 15 residues. Germline-derived CDR1 and CDR2 are SGHRS and YFSETQ. The V end was cut by 0 bases, the J end by 4 bases, with 8 bases between. CDR3 DNA sequence: TGCGCCAGCAGCTTGGCGGGTTCCGGGGCCAACGTCCTGACTTTC. Protein product: CASSLAGSGANVLTF.

V usage is TRBV5-1 and J usage is TRBJ2-3; 15 nucleotides line up with TRBD2. The germline V gene has CDR1 SGHRS and CDR2 YFSETQ. The CDR3 totals 16 residues. Trimming cost V 6 bases and J 5 bases; bases outside gene matches: 7. The CDR3 bases are TGCGCCAGCACCGGACTAGCGGGGGGGTTCGGAGATACGCAGTATTTT. Its protein product is CASTGLAGGFGDTQYF.

This clone was seen once. V is TRBV7-2 and J is TRBJ1-5; 8 bases align to TRBD1. CDR3 length: 13 residues. The J segment lost 7 bases and the V segment lost 6 bases, leaving 5 bases of the junction unmatched. Germline lookup yields CDR1 SGHTA and CDR2 FQGNSA. CDR3 loop: CASRETGEQPQHF. The CDR3 DNA sequence: TGTGCCAGCAGGGAGACAGGGGAACAGCCCCAGCATTTT.

The chain uses TRBV6-2 or TRBV6-3 and TRBJ2-7; D might be TRBD1 (5 bases). The germline V gene encodes CDR1 MNHEY and CDR2 SVGEGT. The V end was cut by 2 bases, the J end by 1 base, with 15 bases between. The length of the CDR3 is 16 residues. In nucleotides, the CDR3 is TGTGCCAGCAGTTACGGCAGGGATACCGTTTCCTACGAGCAGTACTTC. Translating it yields CASSYGRDTVSYEQYF.

V gene TRBV10-3 combines with J gene TRBJ2-1; D ambiguous. Trimming removed 6 bases at V and 4 bases at J, with 16 bases between. Germline CDR1 ENHRY, CDR2 SYGVKD. This CDR3 region has 15 residues. In DNA, the CDR3 is TGTGCCATCAGCCTGTTACGCCACCAATACAATGAGCAGTTCTTC. The encoded protein is CAISLLRHQYNEQFF.

The chain combines TRBV3-1 (or the pseudogene TRBV3-2) with TRBJ2-5, with TRBD2 matching over 7 bases. The V gene end was trimmed by 4 bases and the J gene end by 4 bases; junction bases not matched to a gene: 9. CDR3 length: 15 amino acids. Germline-derived CDR1 and CDR2 are LGHDT and YNNKEL (reference sequence). The CDR3 nucleotides are TGTGCCAGCAGCCTAGTCTCGGGAGGAGGAGAGACCCAGTACTTC. Amino acids: CASSLVSGGGETQYF.

The rearrangement links TRBV4-2 to TRBJ2-5, with 9 nucleotides matching TRBD1. V shed 1 base, J shed 5 bases, and the junction held 5 bases outside the gene matches. Germline V gene sequence: CDR1 LGHNA, CDR2 YNFKEQ. The CDR3 extends over 15 amino acids. The CDR3 is CASSQGTGGDETQYF. The CDR3 DNA reads TGTGCCAGCAGCCAAGGAACAGGGGGCGACGAGACCCAGTACTTC.

The gene calls are TRBV6-5 and TRBJ1-2, with 10 positions matching TRBD1. Germline CDR1 and CDR2: MNHEY and SVGAGI. CDR3 length: 14 residues. Germline trimming cut 5 bases from V and 5 bases from J; bases unmatched to any gene: 5. The DNA of the CDR3 is TGTGCCAGCAGTCGGGACAGGGGCGCTTATGGCTACACCTTC. Encoded protein: CASSRDRGAYGYTF.

The chain joins TRBV5-6 to TRBJ1-3; D is unclear. The CDR3 is 15 residues long. V lost 2 bases to trimming and J lost 0 bases, with 9 bases between them. CDR1 and CDR2 (germline): SGHDT, YYEEEE. The CDR3 loop is CASSFSTNSGNTIYF. The CDR3 DNA is TGTGCCAGCAGCTTCTCTACCAACTCTGGAAACACCATATATTTT.

The chain has TRBV2 and TRBJ1-5, with unresolved D. The CDR3 is 13 amino acids. Per the germline V gene, CDR1 is SNHLY and CDR2 is FYNNEI. Trimming removed 6 bases at V and 3 bases at J, with 9 bases between. CDR3 in DNA: TGTGCCAGCAGATCCGAGTTCAATCAGCCCCAGCATTTT. Encoded protein: CASRSEFNQPQHF.